This passage covers 19 T cell receptor beta chains from one sample sequenced in a study of T cell responses to AZD1222 COVID-19 vaccine. Some clones are missing from TCRdb's copy, which holds only in-frame ones; the method was immunoSEQ multiplex PCR. The table lists under 200,000 clones, around nine tenths of them singletons. This sample comprised peripheral blood, obtained 28 days after the second AZD1222 dose. The receptor set was obtained from an adult who received the AZD1222 COVID-19 vaccine.

V usage is TRBV29-1 and J usage is TRBJ2-7; the D is unclear. CDR1 SQVTM and CDR2 ANQGSEA come from the germline V gene. This CDR3 comprises 12 residues. V lost 4 bases and J lost 2, with 9 bases in between. CDR3 bases: TGCAGCGTTGGAACGACTCCCTACGAGCAGTACTTC. Translating it yields CSVGTTPYEQYF.

The genes are TRBV2 and TRBJ1-1; a weak D match, TRBD1 (6 bases). The length of the CDR3 is 13 residues. The germline CDR1 and CDR2 sequences are SNHLY and FYNNEI. The V and J ends lost 3 bases and 9 bases respectively, with 14 bases between them. The CDR3 bases are TGTGCCAGCAGTGAGCAGGGGAGGAGGCAAGCTTTCTTT. Translated: CASSEQGRRQAFF.

The chain carries TRBV19 and TRBJ1-1; D gene ambiguous. Trimming stripped 6 bases from V and 1 base from J, with 6 bases between. CDR1 is LNHDA and CDR2 is SQIVND in the germline V gene (reference sequence). The CDR3 runs 12 residues. CDR3 loop: CASSKRNTEAFF. The CDR3, as DNA: TGTGCCAGTAGCAAACGGAACACTGAAGCTTTCTTT. Full variable domain (missing parts from reference TRBV19 and TRBJ1-1): DGGITQSPKYLFRKEGQNVTLSCEQNLNHDAMYWYRQDPGQGLRLIYYSQIVNDFQKGDIAEGYSVSREKKESFPLTVTSAQKNPTAFYLCASSKRNTEAFFGQGTRLTVV.

The chain couples TRBV11-1 to TRBJ2-1, with D perhaps TRBD1 or TRBD2 (5 bases each). CDR1 SGHAT and CDR2 FQDESV come from the germline V gene (reference sequence). There are 15 residues in the CDR3. V lost 1 base and J lost 3, with 10 bases in between. The chain's CDR3 is CASSLGGNDYNEQFF. The CDR3 coding sequence is TGTGCCAGCAGCTTAGGGGGGAATGACTACAATGAGCAGTTCTTC.

This clone has only one observation. The chain recombines TRBV6-2 or TRBV6-3 with TRBJ2-5; 8 positions match TRBD1. CDR3 length equals 15 residues. V shed 5 bases, J shed 5 bases, and the junction held 10 bases outside the gene matches. Germline V gives CDR1 MNHEY, CDR2 SVGEGT. As DNA, the CDR3 is TGTGCCAGCAGTCTAGGGACAGGTAGAGGGGAGACCCAGTACTTC. Encoded protein: CASSLGTGRGETQYF.

This clone was observed a handful of times. J is TRBJ1-1 and V is TRBV6-5; 7 positions match TRBD1. The CDR3 loop spans 15 amino acids. J was trimmed by 1 base and V by 6 bases; bases with no gene match: 8. Germline CDR1 reads MNHEY; CDR2 reads SVGAGI. The CDR3 sequence: CASRGTAAPNTEAFF. CDR3 nucleotide sequence: TGTGCCAGCAGGGGGACAGCGGCCCCGAACACTGAAGCTTTCTTT.

The chain has TRBV29-1 and TRBJ2-3; D possibly corresponds to TRBD2 (5 bases). The CDR3 contains 14 residues. Germline V gives CDR1 SQVTM, CDR2 ANQGSEA. Trimming cost V 0 bases and J 3 bases, with 10 bases left between them. The CDR3: CSVEDLSGTDTQYF. CDR3 in DNA: TGCAGCGTTGAAGATCTGAGCGGAACAGATACGCAGTATTTT.

The chain employs TRBV19 and TRBJ1-3, with no clear D. Germline loops: CDR1 LNHDA, CDR2 SQIVND (reference sequence). This CDR3 is 14 amino acids long. Trimming cost V 5 bases and J 0 bases, with 8 bases left between them. This CDR3 reads CASSPQNSGNTIYF. CDR3 nucleotides: TGTGCCAGTAGTCCTCAGAACTCTGGAAACACCATATATTTT.

The chain carries TRBV10-3 and TRBJ2-7; D is perhaps TRBD2 (6 bases). Per the germline V gene, CDR1 is ENHRY and CDR2 is SYGVKD. The CDR3 has 16 amino acids. The V end was cut by 2 bases, the J end by 0 bases, with 14 bases between. CDR3 sequence: CAISEQSGRYSYEQYF. The CDR3 region has the DNA TGTGCCATCAGTGAGCAGTCAGGGAGGTACTCCTACGAGCAGTACTTC.

The rearrangement uses TRBV19 and TRBJ2-2; D gene ambiguous. The V gene lost 7 bases and the J gene lost 7 bases, with 7 bases spanning the gap. This CDR3 has 11 residues. The germline V gene has CDR1 LNHDA and CDR2 SQIVND (reference sequence). CDR3 sequence reads: CASTGYGELFF. For the CDR3, the DNA is TGTGCCAGTACCGGGTACGGGGAGCTGTTTTTT.

This chain connects TRBV19 to TRBJ1-1; TRBD1 aligns across 7 bases. Germline V gives CDR1 LNHDA, CDR2 SQIVND (reference sequence). The CDR3 contains 15 residues. Trimming at V came to 11 bases and at J to 5 bases, leaving 17 bases not matched to a gene. The CDR3 DNA is TGTGCCCACCCTCGAGGGGGCAATCGAAGAACTGAAGCTTTCTTT. This codes for CAHPRGGNRRTEAFF.

This chain links TRBV7-2 with TRBJ2-7, with D possibly being TRBD1 or TRBD2 (5 bases each). The germline V gene encodes CDR1 SGHTA and CDR2 FQGNSA. V was trimmed by 1 base and J by 0 bases, leaving 7 bases between them. This CDR3 is built from 14 residues. In DNA form, the CDR3 reads TGTGCCAGCAGCTTAGATGGGGGCTCCTACGAGCAGTACTTC. This codes for CASSLDGGSYEQYF.

The chain links TRBV6-5 to TRBJ2-3, with 8 bases fitting TRBD1. Germline V gene sequence: CDR1 MNHEY, CDR2 SVGAGI. After removal of 0 bases from V and 1 base from J, the junction contained 3 bases not matched to a gene. The CDR3 is 16 amino acids. CDR3 DNA: TGTGCCAGCAGTTACTCCTCGGGACAGGGCACAGATACGCAGTATTTT. Translating it yields CASSYSSGQGTDTQYF.

CDR3 nucleotides: TGTGCCAGCTCACCGTCACTAGCGGGGGGATCGAACACCGGGGAGCTGTTTTTT. Encoded protein: CASSPSLAGGSNTGELFF. The chain joins TRBV18 to TRBJ2-2; 12 nucleotides align to TRBD2. The CDR3 is 18 residues long. Germline V CDR1 and CDR2: KGHSH, LQKENI. Trimming removed 3 bases from V and 0 bases from J; junction bases left unmatched: 5.

V gene TRBV20-1 combines with J gene TRBJ1-1, with unresolved D. CDR1 and CDR2 (germline): DFQATT, SNEGSKA (reference sequence). Deletions cut 0 bases from V and 7 bases from J, with 3 bases between. The CDR3 is 10 amino acids. The CDR3 DNA reads as TGCAGTGCTAGAGACGATGAAGCTTTCTTT. It codes for CSARDDEAFF.

This chain connects TRBV12-3 or TRBV12-4 to TRBJ1-1; D uncertain. V was trimmed by 7 bases and J by 5 bases, leaving 14 bases between them. This CDR3 has 13 residues. CDR3 loop: CASTAGEWTEAFF. CDR3 sequence (DNA): TGTGCCAGCACTGCCGGAGAGTGGACTGAAGCTTTCTTT.

This clone was seen only once. The rearrangement joins TRBV28 to TRBJ2-7; either TRBD1 or TRBD2 may fit D (6 bases each). Trimming cost V 4 bases and J 4 bases, with 17 bases left between them. Germline CDR1 and CDR2: MDHEN and SYDVKM. The CDR3 runs 15 residues. CDR3 bases: TGTGCCAGCAGTTCCCCGCAGGGGAGGTATTACGAGCAGTACTTC. Its translation: CASSSPQGRYYEQYF. The variable domain in full, completed from reference TRBV28 and TRBJ2-7, reads DVKVTQSSRYLVKRTGEKVFLECVQDMDHENMFWYRQDPGLGLRLIYFSYDVKMKEKGDIPEGYSVSREKKERFSLILESASTNQTSMYLCASSSPQGRYYEQYFGPGTRLTVT.

For this clone: Other DNA sequences from this sample encode an identical CDR3 as well. The genes are TRBV6-2 or TRBV6-3 and TRBJ1-1; D gene unclear. Germline CDR1 is MNHEY and CDR2 is SVGEGT. V was cut by 2 bases and J by 1 base, with 5 bases left in between. CDR3 length: 13 amino acids. The CDR3 coding sequence is TGTGCCAGCAGTTACGGGCGGAACACTGAAGCTTTCTTT. Its translation: CASSYGRNTEAFF.

The CDR3 nucleotides read TGCAGCGTCGGAAGGGGTTATGGCTACACCTTC. Its translation: CSVGRGYGYTF. This chain links TRBV29-1 with TRBJ1-2; perhaps TRBD1 as D (5 bases). In germline, CDR1 is SQVTM, CDR2 ANQGSEA. CDR3 length equals 11 residues. Trimming took 6 bases from V and 5 from J, leaving 10 bases between them.